The 32 T cell receptor beta chains in this list originate from one sample, sequenced in a study of OX40 agonist ivuxolimab in advanced cancers. Profiled with immunoSEQ multiplex PCR; TCRdb holds only in-frame clones, not every one. The sample lists tens of thousands of clones, about nine tenths occurring once. Source: CD4+ or CD8+ T cells sorted from blood, taken in a trial of the OX40 agonist ivuxolimab. The receptors stem from an adult with an advanced solid tumor such as melanoma, head and neck, liver or kidney cancer.

This chain joins TRBV11-1 and TRBJ1-1; D gene unclear. This CDR3 region has 13 residues. Looked up from germline, CDR1 is SGHAT and CDR2 is FQDESV (reference sequence). V lost 2 bases and J lost 6, with 10 bases in between. The CDR3 spells CASSLYSRAEAFF. The CDR3 region has the DNA TGTGCCAGCAGCTTATATTCGAGAGCTGAAGCTTTCTTT.

This clone has just a few counts. This chain links TRBV28 with TRBJ2-7, with TRBD1 matching over 7 bases. CDR3 length: 15 amino acids. V lost 2 bases to trimming and J lost 5 bases; unmatched junction nucleotides: 9. CDR1 is MDHEN, CDR2 SYDVKM, per germline. CDR3 residues: CASSLGRNRGHEQYF. The DNA of the CDR3 is TGTGCCAGCAGTTTAGGTCGGAACAGGGGTCACGAGCAGTACTTC.

V gene TRBV4-2 combines with J gene TRBJ2-5; D is perhaps TRBD1 or TRBD2 (5 bases each). The CDR3 contains 17 residues. Germline CDR1 and CDR2: LGHNA and YNFKEQ. V dropped 0 bases and J dropped 4 bases, with 18 bases sitting between them. CDR3 residues: CASSQDGTRGGGETQYF. For the CDR3, the DNA is TGTGCCAGCAGCCAAGATGGTACAAGGGGTGGAGGAGAGACCCAGTACTTC.

This clone has more than one count but fewer than ten. The chain uses TRBV4-2 and TRBJ1-1; 7 bases map to TRBD1. With 2 bases clipped from V and 0 bases from J, the junction kept 3 bases outside the gene matches. Germline V gene data show CDR1 as LGHNA and CDR2 as YNFKEQ. The length of the CDR3 is 15 residues. The CDR3 region is CASSQPGQMNTEAFF. The CDR3 nucleotides read TGTGCCAGCAGCCAACCGGGACAGATGAACACTGAAGCTTTCTTT.

This clone has only a few counts. The chain joins TRBV28 to TRBJ1-6; the D is unclear. The CDR3 totals 18 residues. Trimming took off 6 bases at V and 0 bases at J, with 18 bases between the two ends. Per the germline V gene, CDR1 is MDHEN and CDR2 is SYDVKM. CDR3 region: CASSRRRSLGSYNSPLHF. The CDR3 DNA follows: TGTGCCAGCAGCCGGAGACGGAGCTTGGGCTCCTATAATTCACCCCTCCACTTT.

The chain combines TRBV19 with TRBJ1-2; no reliable D call. The CDR3 extends over 14 amino acids. The V end was cut by 11 bases, the J end by 0 bases, with 16 bases between. Per germline, CDR1 LNHDA and CDR2 SQIVND (reference sequence). CDR3: CASNPDGANYGYTF. The CDR3 region has the DNA TGTGCCTCAAACCCGGACGGGGCTAACTATGGCTACACCTTC. Using reference TRBV19 and TRBJ1-2 for the parts outside the CDR3, the full variable domain is DGGITQSPKYLFRKEGQNVTLSCEQNLNHDAMYWYRQDPGQGLRLIYYSQIVNDFQKGDIAEGYSVSREKKESFPLTVTSAQKNPTAFYLCASNPDGANYGYTFGSGTRLTVV.

This rearrangement joins TRBV7-9 to TRBJ1-1; D gene unclear. The CDR3 is made up of 15 amino acids. Trimming cost V 5 bases and J 1 base, with 14 bases left between them. In germline, CDR1 is SEHNR, CDR2 FQNEAQ (reference sequence). The CDR3 reads CASSPRTWRNTEAFF. The DNA of the CDR3 is TGTGCCAGCAGCCCCCGGACGTGGAGGAACACTGAAGCTTTCTTT. The full variable domain, completed using reference TRBV7-9 and TRBJ1-1, is DTGVSQNPRHKITKRGQNVTFRCDPISEHNRLYWYRQTLGQGPEFLTYFQNEAQLEKSRLLSDRFSAERPKGSFSTLEIQRTEQGDSAMYLCASSPRTWRNTEAFFGQGTRLTVV.

This clone came up a few times. The chain combines TRBV6-1 with TRBJ1-2; D unresolved. CDR3 length equals 15 residues. Germline CDR1 is MNHNS and CDR2 is SASEGT. Trimming pared 4 bases from V and 4 bases from J, leaving 16 bases between. The CDR3 loop reads CASSGQLEAIYGYTF. CDR3 nucleotides: TGTGCCAGCAGTGGGCAACTAGAAGCGATCTATGGCTACACCTTC.

This sequence joins TRBV5-4 and TRBJ2-1; 9 bases fit TRBD1. The V and J ends lost 2 bases and 9 bases, in that order; junction bases with no gene match: 9. There are 15 residues in the CDR3. Germline CDR1 and CDR2: SGHNT and YYREEE (reference sequence). CDR3 loop: CASSFPGTGIVEQFF. CDR3 coding DNA: TGTGCCAGCAGCTTTCCCGGGACAGGGATTGTTGAGCAGTTCTTC.

V and J are TRBV7-8 and TRBJ1-3, with 7 bases aligning to TRBD1. The length of the CDR3 is 14 residues. J was trimmed by 2 bases and V by 5 bases; bases with no gene match: 3. Germline CDR1 and CDR2: SGHVS and FQNEAQ. CDR3 nucleotide sequence: TGTGCCAGCAGCCCCAGGGGGGCTGGAAACACCATATATTTT. Amino acids: CASSPRGAGNTIYF.

V usage is TRBV6-5 and J usage is TRBJ1-3, with D tentatively TRBD1 (6 bases). Trimming took off 5 bases at V and 2 bases at J, with 13 bases between the two ends. This CDR3 comprises 15 residues. The germline gives CDR1 MNHEY, CDR2 SVGAGI. For the CDR3, the DNA is TGTGCCAGCAGTCGGGGGGCCCAGGCTGGAAACACCATATATTTT. Translating it yields CASSRGAQAGNTIYF.

This rearrangement joins TRBV10-1 to TRBJ2-1; D gene unclear. The V gene's germline CDR1 is WNHNN and CDR2 SYGVQD (reference sequence). CDR3 length: 12 amino acids. V lost 10 bases, J lost 7 bases, and 14 bases lay in between. The CDR3 DNA is TGCGCCACTATATCCGCCAGTAATGAGCAGTTCTTC. Translation: CATISASNEQFF.

The rearrangement joins TRBV5-1 to TRBJ1-2, with D possibly being TRBD1 (5 bases). V lost 4 bases and J 8 bases, leaving 15 bases between the germline ends. Germline V gene lookup returns CDR1 SGHRS and CDR2 YFSETQ. CDR3 size: 13 residues. CDR3 coding DNA: TGCGCCAGCAGCCCCCGATCTGCAGGGGGCTACACCTTC. It specifies CASSPRSAGGYTF.

V gene TRBV10-3 combines with J gene TRBJ2-7, with 7 positions matching TRBD2. V dropped 1 base and J dropped 6; count of bases not matched to a gene: 12. The germline V gene has CDR1 ENHRY and CDR2 SYGVKD. CDR3 length: 16 amino acids. The CDR3 DNA reads as TGTGCCATCAGTGAGTTCCGAGAACTAGCGATCAGCGAGCAGTACTTC. This codes for CAISEFRELAISEQYF.

The chain carries TRBV10-3 and TRBJ2-7; 9 bases fit TRBD2. J lost 7 bases, V lost 11 bases, and 18 bases had no gene match. This CDR3 is 15 amino acids long. The germline V gene has CDR1 ENHRY and CDR2 SYGVKD. CDR3 sequence (DNA): TGTGCCGTCGGACGAGCGGGGGGTCCATTTGGAGAGCAGTACTTC. It specifies CAVGRAGGPFGEQYF.

This sequence joins TRBV10-1 and TRBJ1-6, with D possibly TRBD1 on 6 matching bases. Germline V lookup: CDR1 WNHNN, CDR2 SYGVQD (reference sequence). V shed 5 bases and J shed 4 bases, with 9 bases lying between them. CDR3 length: 14 residues. CDR3 sequence (DNA): TGCGCCAGCAGTCTTGGACAGTATAATTCACCCCTCCACTTT. Translation: CASSLGQYNSPLHF.

The chain employs TRBV19 and TRBJ2-2, with a tentative D call TRBD2 (6 bases). CDR3 length: 15 residues. V was trimmed by 5 bases and J by 7 bases, leaving 17 bases between them. Per the germline V gene, CDR1 is LNHDA and CDR2 is SQIVND (reference sequence). CDR3 in DNA: TGTGCCAGTAGTTCTCCGGGACTGGCCATCGGGGAGCTGTTTTTT. It encodes CASSSPGLAIGELFF.

This rearrangement joins TRBV30 to TRBJ1-6, with D possibly matching TRBD1 (5 bases). This CDR3 has 13 residues. The germline gives CDR1 GTSNPN, CDR2 SVGIG (reference sequence). Trimming removed 4 bases at V and 6 bases at J, with 10 bases between. The CDR3 coding sequence is TGTGCCTGGATGGTACAGGCTAATTCACCCCTCCACTTT. It specifies CAWMVQANSPLHF.

The CDR3 nucleotides are TGTGCCAGCAGCTTAGTAACAGGGAAGAACACTGAAGCTTTCTTT. Its translation is CASSLVTGKNTEAFF. The J gene is TRBJ1-1, the V gene TRBV11-2, with D possibly matching TRBD1 (6 bases). The CDR3 contains 15 residues. Germline lookup yields CDR1 SGHAT and CDR2 FQNNGV. The V gene lost 1 base and the J gene lost 1 base, with 10 bases spanning the gap.

The chain links TRBV5-1 to TRBJ1-1, with D unresolved. Germline lookup yields CDR1 SGHRS and CDR2 YFSETQ. There are 16 residues in the CDR3. Trimming took off 0 bases at V and 1 base at J, with 13 bases between the two ends. The DNA for the CDR3 is TGCGCCAGCAGCTTGGACACTCGAATTGGGAACACTGAAGCTTTCTTT. Residues: CASSLDTRIGNTEAFF.

DNA of the CDR3: TGTGCCAGCTCACCAGCCAGGGAGGGAGGCTACACCTTC. Translation gives CASSPAREGGYTF. The V call is TRBV18, the J call TRBJ1-2, with a tentative D call TRBD1 (5 bases). V gave up 2 bases and J gave up 8 bases, with 12 bases separating them. The length of the CDR3 is 13 residues. Germline V gene lookup returns CDR1 KGHSH and CDR2 LQKENI. Full variable domain (outside the CDR3, taken from reference TRBV18 and TRBJ1-2): NAGVMQNPRHLVRRRGQEARLRCSPMKGHSHVYWYRQLPEEGLKFMVYLQKENIIDESGMPKERFSAEFPKEGPSILRIQQVVRGDSAAYFCASSPAREGGYTFGSGTRLTVV.

The chain couples TRBV7-2 to TRBJ1-1, with 10 bases identical to TRBD1. Germline V gene lookup returns CDR1 SGHTA and CDR2 FQGNSA. CDR3 length equals 15 residues. V was pared by 5 bases and J by 5 bases, with 8 bases of the junction left unmatched. The CDR3 DNA is TGTGCCAGCAGCCCGCGGACAGGGGGAAATACTGAAGCTTTCTTT. This encodes CASSPRTGGNTEAFF. Supplemented by reference TRBV7-2 and TRBJ1-1, the full variable domain reads GAGVSQSPSNKVTEKGKDVELRCDPISGHTALYWYRQSLGQGLEFLIYFQGNSAPDKSGLPSDRFSAERTGGSVSTLTIQRTQQEDSAVYLCASSPRTGGNTEAFFGQGTRLTVV.

The V call is TRBV13, the J call TRBJ1-2; 7 bases are shared with TRBD1. Germline-derived CDR1 and CDR2 are PRHDT and FYEKMQ (reference sequence). J was trimmed by 6 bases and V by 2 bases; bases with no gene match: 3. The CDR3 spans 13 residues. The CDR3 DNA is TGTGCCAGCAGCTTAATACAGGGGCATGGCTACACCTTC. It yields the protein CASSLIQGHGYTF. Supplemented by reference TRBV13 and TRBJ1-2, the full variable domain reads AAGVIQSPRHLIKEKRETATLKCYPIPRHDTVYWYQQGPGQDPQFLISFYEKMQSDKGSIPDRFSAQQFSDYHSELNMSSLELGDSALYFCASSLIQGHGYTFGSGTRLTVV.

The CDR3 loop reads CASSLSDMFYEQYF. CDR3 in DNA: TGTGCCAGCAGCCTATCTGACATGTTCTACGAGCAGTACTTC. This rearrangement joins TRBV11-2 to TRBJ2-7; D is ambiguous. The CDR3 sequence is 14 residues long. The V end was cut by 5 bases, the J end by 3 bases, with 14 bases between. Looked up from germline, CDR1 is SGHAT and CDR2 is FQNNGV.

This clone was seen a few times. The gene calls are TRBV28 and TRBJ1-5, with no clear D. Trimming removed 6 bases at V and 6 bases at J, with 9 bases between. CDR3 length: 12 residues. Germline CDR1 reads MDHEN; CDR2 reads SYDVKM. CDR3 in DNA: TGTGCCAGCAGCCCCCCTACTCAGCCCCAGCATTTT. Residues: CASSPPTQPQHF.

The CDR3: CASSLGLAGGTQETQYF. CDR3 bases: TGTGCCAGCAGCCTGGGACTAGCGGGGGGGACACAAGAGACCCAGTACTTC. The chain is built from TRBV2 and TRBJ2-5, with 16 bases fitting TRBD2. The CDR3 is 17 residues long. Germline V lookup: CDR1 SNHLY, CDR2 FYNNEI. After removal of 6 bases from V and 2 bases from J, the junction contained 6 bases not matched to a gene.

J is TRBJ2-1 and V is TRBV5-4; possibly TRBD2 for D (5 bases). The V end lost 0 bases, the J end lost 1 base, and 14 bases lay between the germline ends. Looked up from germline, CDR1 is SGHNT and CDR2 is YYREEE (reference sequence). The CDR3 sequence is 17 residues long. CDR3 protein: CASSLGGGRESYNEQFF. The CDR3 nucleotides are TGTGCCAGCAGCTTGGGGGGTGGGAGAGAATCCTACAATGAGCAGTTCTTC.

A word on this clone: At one end the junction does not follow the germline gene, possibly because of a read error. The chain has TRBV7-7 and TRBJ1-1, with 8 positions matching TRBD1. From germline, CDR1 is SSHAT and CDR2 FNYEAQ (reference sequence). The CDR3 is 15 residues long. The CDR3 is CASSPTGVMNTEAFF. As DNA, the CDR3 is TGTGCTAGCAGCCCGACAGGGGTAATGAACACTGAAGCTTTCTTT. Drawing the rest from reference TRBV7-7 and TRBJ1-1, the complete variable domain is GAGVSQSPRYKVTKRGQDVTLRCDPISSHATLYWYQQALGQGPEFLTYFNYEAQPDKSGLPSDRFSAERPEGSISTLTIQRTEQRDSAMYRCASSPTGVMNTEAFFGQGTRLTVV.

The chain employs TRBV2 and TRBJ2-7; D possibly corresponds to TRBD2 (6 bases). Per germline, CDR1 SNHLY and CDR2 FYNNEI. Trimming stripped 11 bases from V and 1 base from J, with 12 bases between. The CDR3 length is 12 residues. CDR3 bases: TGTGCCGGGAGGACCGATTCCTACGAGCAGTACTTC. This sequence encodes CAGRTDSYEQYF.

J is TRBJ2-7 and V is TRBV4-2; no clear D gene. Trimming took 2 bases from V and 2 from J, leaving 4 bases between them. This CDR3 has 12 residues. Germline V lookup: CDR1 LGHNA, CDR2 YNFKEQ. The chain's CDR3 is CASSQSAYEQYF. For the CDR3, the DNA is TGTGCCAGCAGCCAATCTGCCTACGAGCAGTACTTC.

J is TRBJ2-1 and V is TRBV10-1, with TRBD1 matching over 8 bases. V was clipped by 3 bases and J by 9 bases; unmatched bases: 10. The germline V gene encodes CDR1 WNHNN and CDR2 SYGVQD (reference sequence). This CDR3 has 15 residues. The CDR3 sequence: CASSDLLGTGSEQFF. The CDR3 nucleotides are TGCGCCAGCAGTGACTTGCTAGGGACAGGATCTGAGCAGTTCTTC.

This clone was found once. The chain has TRBV10-3 and TRBJ2-3; no clear D. Trimming took 7 bases from V and 3 from J, leaving 11 bases between them. The CDR3 consists of 13 residues. Germline CDR1 reads ENHRY; CDR2 reads SYGVKD. The CDR3 here is CAIKIGQTDTQYF. DNA for the CDR3: TGTGCCATCAAGATCGGTCAGACAGATACGCAGTATTTT.